Shown below are 18 T cell receptor beta chains from a single sample sequenced in a study of shared clonotypes between healthy human individuals. Some clones are missing from TCRdb's copy, which holds only in-frame ones; the method was immunoSEQ multiplex PCR. This sample has about 2.3 million clones, with approximately 90% found just once. Sequences were obtained from naive CD4+ T cells from PBMCs. Subset given: CD45RA+ positively selected. The receptors were sampled from a man younger than 35 in good health. Some clones in this sample may be carry-over from other donors' samples.

V and J are TRBV7-2 and TRBJ2-1; perhaps TRBD2 as D (6 bases). The germline V and J ends were trimmed by 3 bases and 6 bases, with 15 bases remaining between them. This CDR3 region has 15 residues. Germline CDR1 SGHTA, CDR2 FQGNSA. CDR3 protein: CASSLGLQAVNEQFF. CDR3 bases: TGTGCCAGCAGCTTGGGACTGCAAGCAGTCAATGAGCAGTTCTTC.

The genes are TRBV7-8 and TRBJ1-2; 9 bases match TRBD1. Germline V CDR1 and CDR2: SGHVS, FQNEAQ. CDR3 length equals 14 residues. With V trimmed by 5 bases and J by 8 bases, 9 bases remained unmatched. CDR3 residues: CASSLRDRAGGYTF. Written as DNA, the CDR3 is TGTGCCAGCAGCCTCCGGGACAGGGCTGGGGGCTACACCTTC.

This clone was observed once. The CDR3 loop is CASTPGGASSYEQYF. The CDR3 coding sequence is TGTGCCAGCACCCCGGGGGGCGCAAGCTCCTACGAGCAGTACTTC. The chain carries TRBV28 and TRBJ2-7, with a possible D match to TRBD2 (7 bases). Germline V gene sequence: CDR1 MDHEN, CDR2 SYDVKM. Trimming stripped 7 bases from V and 0 bases from J, with 16 bases between. CDR3 length: 15 amino acids.

This sequence joins TRBV7-8 and TRBJ2-3; the match to TRBD2 covers 14 bases. This CDR3 is built from 16 residues. Looked up from germline, CDR1 is SGHVS and CDR2 is FQNEAQ. The J segment lost 2 bases and the V segment lost 5 bases, leaving 3 bases of the junction unmatched. The CDR3 DNA follows: TGTGCCAGCAGCCGACTAGCGGGAGGGCTCACAGATACGCAGTATTTT. Residues: CASSRLAGGLTDTQYF.

This clone was observed once. The chain is built from TRBV30 and TRBJ2-5, with D uncertain. V lost 8 bases to trimming and J lost 1 base, with 14 bases between them. The CDR3 extends over 13 amino acids. CDR1 GTSNPN and CDR2 SVGIG come from the germline V gene (reference sequence). In DNA form, the CDR3 reads TGTGCCAGCAGCTACCTATCCCAAGAGACCCAGTACTTC. It is translated as CASSYLSQETQYF.

The chain carries TRBV10-3 and TRBJ2-3; D tentatively reads TRBD1 or TRBD2 (6 bases each). The CDR3 sequence is 14 residues long. V was cut by 2 bases and J by 5 bases, with 11 bases left in between. CDR1 and CDR2 from the germline V gene are ENHRY and SYGVKD. The CDR3 spells CAISEGGLRDTQYF. The CDR3 DNA reads TGTGCCATCAGTGAGGGGGGGCTGAGAGATACGCAGTATTTT.

The count of this clone is one. The chain has TRBV30 and TRBJ1-6, with no clear D. Looked up from germline, CDR1 is GTSNPN and CDR2 is SVGIG (reference sequence). The ends were cut back, 1 base at V and 9 bases at J, with 13 bases in the middle. The CDR3 contains 14 residues. The CDR3 DNA sequence: TGTGCCTGGAGTGGGGGAGTCCTCGGTTCACCCCTCCACTTT. Protein product: CAWSGGVLGSPLHF.

The chain has TRBV25-1 and TRBJ2-1; no definite D call. In germline, CDR1 is MGHDK, CDR2 SYGVNS. V lost 4 bases, J lost 7 bases, and 11 bases lay in between. The CDR3 runs to 13 residues. The CDR3 bases are TGTGCCAGCAGTGCCATCAACCGGAATGAGCAGTTCTTC. Residues: CASSAINRNEQFF.

This clone occurred a few times. This same CDR3 is encoded by further DNA sequences in the sample. The V and J genes are TRBV19 and TRBJ2-3; TRBD1 might be the D (5 bases). V was pared by 2 bases and J by 0 bases, with 6 bases between. Germline values: CDR1 LNHDA, CDR2 SQIVND (reference sequence). The CDR3 spans 14 residues. CDR3 in amino acids: CASSIQGSTDTQYF. In DNA, the CDR3 is TGTGCCAGTAGTATACAGGGAAGCACAGATACGCAGTATTTT. The whole variable domain, filled in from reference TRBV19 and TRBJ2-3, reads DGGITQSPKYLFRKEGQNVTLSCEQNLNHDAMYWYRQDPGQGLRLIYYSQIVNDFQKGDIAEGYSVSREKKESFPLTVTSAQKNPTAFYLCASSIQGSTDTQYFGPGTRLTVL.

The chain links TRBV6-1 to TRBJ2-7; maybe TRBD2 (7 bases). The germline V gene encodes CDR1 MNHNS and CDR2 SASEGT. This CDR3 region has 15 residues. Between the trimmed V and J ends, which lost 2 bases and 4 bases, there was a span of 15 bases. DNA of the CDR3: TGTGCCAGCAGTGAAAGGGGGGGCCGGGGGTACGAGCAGTACTTC. Amino acids: CASSERGGRGYEQYF.

This chain joins TRBV6-6 and TRBJ2-7, with D possibly called TRBD1 or TRBD2 (6 bases each). CDR3 length: 13 residues. CDR1 and CDR2 (germline): MNHNY, SVGAGI (reference sequence). V lost 2 bases to trimming and J lost 7 bases, with 12 bases between them. This chain's CDR3 is CASSYPGAWEQYF. CDR3 coding DNA: TGTGCCAGCAGTTACCCGGGGGCATGGGAGCAGTACTTC.

The rearrangement uses TRBV28 and TRBJ2-2, with 7 bases that match TRBD2. This CDR3 has 14 amino acids. CDR1 and CDR2 (germline): MDHEN, SYDVKM. Trimming removed 5 bases from V and 7 bases from J; junction bases left unmatched: 7. This CDR3 reads CASSPAGEGGELFF. For the CDR3, the DNA is TGTGCCAGCAGTCCCGCGGGAGAGGGCGGGGAGCTGTTTTTT. The complete variable domain, with remaining parts taken from reference TRBV28 and TRBJ2-2, reads DVKVTQSSRYLVKRTGEKVFLECVQDMDHENMFWYRQDPGLGLRLIYFSYDVKMKEKGDIPEGYSVSREKKERFSLILESASTNQTSMYLCASSPAGEGGELFFGEGSRLTVL.

This clone was seen a single time. The rearrangement joins TRBV10-3 to TRBJ2-7; D remains ambiguous. Germline V lookup: CDR1 ENHRY, CDR2 SYGVKD. Trimming cost V 4 bases and J 3 bases, with 4 bases left between them. The CDR3 covers 11 residues. CDR3 in amino acids: CAISAFYEQYF. The CDR3 DNA is TGTGCCATCAGTGCCTTCTACGAGCAGTACTTC.

Worth noting for this clone: Within the sample, other DNA sequences also encode this same CDR3. The chain carries TRBV7-2 and TRBJ1-5, with TRBD1 as a possible D gene (5 bases). Trimming removed 5 bases at V and 7 bases at J, with 12 bases between. Germline-derived CDR1 and CDR2 are SGHTA and FQGNSA. The CDR3 contains 13 residues. The CDR3 nucleotides are TGTGCCAGCAGCCCCCAGGGCAGCCAGCCCCAGCATTTT. Translating gives CASSPQGSQPQHF.

This chain links TRBV29-1 with TRBJ2-3, with 11 bases that match TRBD2. Unmatched junction bases numbered 2, after V lost 3 bases and J lost 6 bases. Germline loops: CDR1 SQVTM, CDR2 ANQGSEA. This CDR3 region has 13 residues. In DNA form, the CDR3 reads TGCAGCGTTGAGGCTAGCGGGAGGGATACGCAGTATTTT. Its protein is CSVEASGRDTQYF.

The CDR3 bases are TGTGCCAGCAGCTCTCTCTCGGGTGATAGAACCTACGAGCAGTACTTC. It encodes CASSSLSGDRTYEQYF. The rearrangement links TRBV7-2 to TRBJ2-7; D gene ambiguous. The ends were cut back, 4 bases at V and 2 bases at J, with 18 bases in the middle. This CDR3 is built from 16 residues. CDR1 is SGHTA, CDR2 FQGNSA, per germline.

About this clone itself: The junction does not match germline at one end; this may be a read error. The rearrangement joins TRBV4-1 to TRBJ2-3, with D perhaps matching TRBD1 or TRBD2 (6 bases each). Germline CDR1 reads MGHRA; CDR2 reads YSYEKL. CDR3 length: 16 amino acids. As DNA, the CDR3 is TGCGCCAGCAGACCCGCGGGGCAGGGGTTCACATATACGCAGTATTTT. This translates into CASRPAGQGFTYTQYF.

Concerning this clone itself: In the same sample, other DNA sequences code for this CDR3. The chain couples TRBV7-9 to TRBJ1-5, with D uncertain. The CDR3 runs to 14 residues. V gave up 1 base and J gave up 2 bases, with 6 bases separating them. Germline V gene sequence: CDR1 SEHNR, CDR2 FQNEAQ (reference sequence). DNA of the CDR3: TGTGCCAGCAGCTTAGGTACAGGCAATCAGCCCCAGCATTTT. Its translation: CASSLGTGNQPQHF.